Presented here are 28 T cell receptor beta chains from one specimen sequenced in a study of cytotoxic CD8 clonotypes in ibrutinib-treated CLL. This table comes from immunoSEQ multiplex PCR, and its TCRdb copy is limited to in-frame clones, with some not included. This repertoire shows some 300,000 clones, roughly 79% found once; its top ten account for roughly 6.3%. The starting material was PBMCs, obtained before ibrutinib treatment. These receptors originate from a human donor with chronic lymphocytic leukemia.

The genes are TRBV18 and TRBJ1-1; D is undetermined. Trimming took off 1 base at V and 1 base at J, with 10 bases between the two ends. The CDR3 length is 15 residues. Germline V gene data show CDR1 as KGHSH and CDR2 as LQKENI. The CDR3 DNA follows: TGTGCCAGCTCACCACAGCCGACCGCGAACACTGAAGCTTTCTTT. It is translated as CASSPQPTANTEAFF.

The chain's CDR3 is CASSARERVGTEAFF. For the CDR3, the DNA is TGTGCCAGCAGTGCCCGGGAAAGGGTTGGGACTGAAGCTTTCTTT. The chain is built from TRBV2 and TRBJ1-1; D gene ambiguous. The CDR3 runs to 15 residues. Trimming took off 4 bases at V and 5 bases at J, with 17 bases between the two ends. CDR1 SNHLY and CDR2 FYNNEI come from the germline V gene.

The chain is built from TRBV19 and TRBJ2-5, with D possibly TRBD2 on 5 matching bases. This CDR3 has 14 residues. Germline CDR1 LNHDA, CDR2 SQIVND (reference sequence). V dropped 3 bases and J dropped 4 bases, with 12 bases sitting between them. The CDR3 DNA is TGTGCCAGTAGTATTTCGCGGGTGGGAGAGACCCAGTACTTC. Residues: CASSISRVGETQYF.

This clone was observed once. The chain combines TRBV20-1 with TRBJ2-1, with D possibly matching TRBD2 (6 bases). The ends were cut back, 3 bases at V and 13 bases at J, with 10 bases in the middle. The CDR3 is 10 amino acids. CDR1 is DFQATT and CDR2 is SNEGSKA in the germline V gene (reference sequence). The DNA for the CDR3 is TGCAGTGCTAGCGGGACTCCTCAGTTCTTC. Encoded protein: CSASGTPQFF.

The V gene is TRBV28, the J gene TRBJ2-7; TRBD1 aligns across 8 bases. Germline V gives CDR1 MDHEN, CDR2 SYDVKM. Unmatched junction bases numbered 12, after V lost 8 bases and J lost 3 bases. This CDR3 spans 15 amino acids. DNA for the CDR3: TGTGCCAGCTGGGCAGGGGGCGGATTAGGCTACGAGCAGTACTTC. Protein: CASWAGGGLGYEQYF.

This clone was detected a few times. The rearrangement joins TRBV18 to TRBJ2-2, with TRBD1 matching 7 bases. Germline V lookup: CDR1 KGHSH, CDR2 LQKENI. V was clipped by 3 bases and J by 3 bases; unmatched bases: 4. This CDR3 contains 15 residues. The CDR3, as DNA: TGTGCCAGCTCACCCTTAACAGGGGACACCGGGGAGCTGTTTTTT. Protein sequence: CASSPLTGDTGELFF. Combining the CDR3 with reference TRBV18 and TRBJ2-2 gives the whole variable domain NAGVMQNPRHLVRRRGQEARLRCSPMKGHSHVYWYRQLPEEGLKFMVYLQKENIIDESGMPKERFSAEFPKEGPSILRIQQVVRGDSAAYFCASSPLTGDTGELFFGEGSRLTVL.

This clone was detected only a few times. V is TRBV30 and J is TRBJ1-2, with D unresolved. The germline V gene has CDR1 GTSNPN and CDR2 SVGIG (reference sequence). The CDR3 runs to 11 residues. Trimming took off 6 bases at V and 4 bases at J, with 9 bases between the two ends. CDR3 DNA: TGTGCCTGCGGTCCGAGCTATGGCTACACCTTC. Translation gives CACGPSYGYTF.

The chain employs TRBV30 and TRBJ1-1; maybe TRBD1 (5 bases). CDR1 and CDR2 from the germline V gene are GTSNPN and SVGIG (reference sequence). Trimming stripped 4 bases from V and 5 bases from J, with 8 bases between. The CDR3 is 11 amino acids. CDR3 coding DNA: TGTGCCTGGACAGGACATACTGAAGCTTTCTTT. Translation: CAWTGHTEAFF.

This chain uses TRBV29-1 with TRBJ2-2; tentative D call: TRBD1 (5 bases). Trimming took off 7 bases at V and 3 bases at J, with 15 bases between the two ends. This CDR3 is 14 amino acids long. CDR1 and CDR2 from the germline V gene are SQVTM and ANQGSEA. This CDR3 is CSARLRQHTGELFF. For the CDR3, the DNA is TGCAGCGCTAGACTCCGACAGCACACCGGGGAGCTGTTTTTT.

The V call is TRBV29-1, the J call TRBJ2-2, with 7 nucleotides matching TRBD2. The CDR3 length is 14 residues. CDR1 and CDR2 (germline): SQVTM, ANQGSEA. With 4 bases clipped from V and 0 bases from J, the junction kept 2 bases outside the gene matches. The CDR3 region is CSVAGTTNTGELFF. The CDR3 coding sequence is TGCAGCGTTGCCGGGACTACGAACACCGGGGAGCTGTTTTTT.

The chain uses TRBV6-1 and TRBJ2-1; 7 bases line up with TRBD1. The length of the CDR3 is 14 residues. The germline gives CDR1 MNHNS, CDR2 SASEGT. The trim removed 6 bases at V and 2 bases at J, leaving 4 bases unmatched. CDR3: CASSRDRTYNEQFF. As DNA, the CDR3 is TGTGCCAGCAGCCGGGACAGAACCTACAATGAGCAGTTCTTC.

This clone has a count of ten or more. The rearrangement joins TRBV19 to TRBJ2-1; D is unresolved. CDR3 length: 14 amino acids. V gave up 8 bases and J gave up 5 bases, with 16 bases separating them. Germline V gene data show CDR1 as LNHDA and CDR2 as SQIVND (reference sequence). The CDR3 loop reads CASSSVNPNNEQFF. The CDR3 DNA follows: TGTGCCAGTTCCAGCGTGAACCCCAACAATGAGCAGTTCTTC.

Only one count was recorded for this clone. This rearrangement joins TRBV5-1 to TRBJ2-5; D gene uncertain. V dropped 0 bases and J dropped 4 bases, with 10 bases sitting between them. CDR1 SGHRS and CDR2 YFSETQ come from the germline V gene. This CDR3 is 14 amino acids long. This CDR3 is CASSLGNRRETQYF. The CDR3 DNA reads as TGCGCCAGCAGCTTGGGTAATCGACGAGAGACCCAGTACTTC.

The chain uses TRBV28 and TRBJ2-3; 7 bases are a match to TRBD2. This CDR3 is built from 16 residues. The germline V gene encodes CDR1 MDHEN and CDR2 SYDVKM. V shed 7 bases and J 1 base; nucleotides not matched to a gene: 11. CDR3 DNA: TGTGCCAGCAACCCCTCCGGTGGGAGGGGCACAGATACGCAGTATTTT. Amino acid sequence: CASNPSGGRGTDTQYF.

This chain uses TRBV18 with TRBJ2-7; D may be TRBD1 or TRBD2 (5 bases each). V was pared by 2 bases and J by 4 bases, with 15 bases between. Germline CDR1 and CDR2: KGHSH and LQKENI. CDR3 size: 15 residues. DNA for the CDR3: TGTGCCAGCTCACCAACCGGGACCAACAATTACGAGCAGTACTTC. Amino acid sequence: CASSPTGTNNYEQYF.

The CDR3 spells CASRNPSREQYF. DNA of the CDR3: TGTGCCAGCAGGAACCCAAGCCGGGAGCAGTACTTC. This chain uses TRBV6-5 with TRBJ2-7; D ambiguous. The CDR3 is 12 residues long. V dropped 6 bases and J dropped 7 bases, with 13 bases sitting between them. Germline CDR1 reads MNHEY; CDR2 reads SVGAGI.

The chain uses TRBV5-1 and TRBJ2-7; D is possibly TRBD1 (6 bases). Germline values: CDR1 SGHRS, CDR2 YFSETQ. The CDR3 loop spans 14 amino acids. Trimming stripped 3 bases from V and 3 bases from J, with 13 bases between. CDR3 coding DNA: TGCGCCAGCAGCTACCACCCGGACAGCTACGAGCAGTACTTC. Protein sequence: CASSYHPDSYEQYF.

The chain has TRBV2 and TRBJ1-2; the D gene is possibly TRBD1 (5 bases). The germline V gene encodes CDR1 SNHLY and CDR2 FYNNEI. The CDR3 sequence is 13 residues long. V lost 5 bases, J lost 4 bases, and 11 bases lay in between. CDR3 in DNA: TGTGCCAGCAGTCCGGGGGGAGGCTATGGCTACACCTTC. It specifies CASSPGGGYGYTF.

V and J are TRBV9 and TRBJ2-1, with a possible D match to TRBD2 (7 bases). The CDR3 spans 15 residues. The V end lost 0 bases, the J end lost 10 bases, and 17 bases lay between the germline ends. Germline CDR1 is SGDLS and CDR2 is YYNGEE. CDR3 protein: CASSVGGGGLLEQFF. The CDR3 DNA reads as TGTGCCAGCAGCGTAGGAGGGGGAGGGTTATTAGAGCAGTTCTTC.

The V and J genes are TRBV6-1 and TRBJ2-1; D not certain. Germline lookup yields CDR1 MNHNS and CDR2 SASEGT. The CDR3 totals 14 residues. The V end was cut by 0 bases, the J end by 4 bases, with 7 bases between. The DNA of the CDR3 is TGTGCCAGCAGTGAAGCGCGAGGATACAATGAGCAGTTCTTC. It yields the protein CASSEARGYNEQFF.

This clone has a single count. The rearrangement joins TRBV7-2 to TRBJ2-1; 10 bases align to TRBD2. The length of the CDR3 is 18 residues. With V trimmed by 0 bases and J by 4 bases, 9 bases remained unmatched. Per the germline V gene, CDR1 is SGHTA and CDR2 is FQGNSA. The CDR3 bases are TGTGCCAGCAGCTTAGCAACTAGCGGGACATACTTTTACAATGAGCAGTTCTTC. It translates to CASSLATSGTYFYNEQFF.

The rearrangement joins TRBV7-2 to TRBJ2-3; 11 nucleotides agree with TRBD2. Trimming took 3 bases from V and 4 from J; bases not matched to a gene: 0. This CDR3 has 14 amino acids. Germline assignment: CDR1 SGHTA and CDR2 FQGNSA. Here the CDR3 DNA reads TGTGCCAGCAGCTTGGGACTAGCGGCAGATACGCAGTATTTT. Its protein is CASSLGLAADTQYF.

The chain couples TRBV6-5 to TRBJ2-7; 13 positions agree with TRBD2. The J segment lost 3 bases and the V segment lost 6 bases, leaving 5 bases of the junction unmatched. Germline assignment: CDR1 MNHEY and CDR2 SVGAGI. CDR3 size: 15 residues. The CDR3 coding sequence is TGTGCCAGCAGCCTACTAGCGGGAGGGCACTACGAGCAGTACTTC. Translating it yields CASSLLAGGHYEQYF.

J is TRBJ1-4 and V is TRBV11-2; no clear D gene. This CDR3 has 14 amino acids. V was pared by 5 bases and J by 10 bases, with 17 bases between. Per the germline V gene, CDR1 is SGHAT and CDR2 is FQNNGV. CDR3 sequence reads: CASSPREPAGKLFF. CDR3 bases: TGTGCCAGCAGCCCCCGGGAGCCGGCGGGAAAACTGTTTTTT.

The chain employs TRBV29-1 and TRBJ2-3; a possible D gene is TRBD1 (5 bases). CDR3 length equals 11 residues. V shed 5 bases and J shed 4 bases, with 7 bases lying between them. Germline V CDR1 and CDR2: SQVTM, ANQGSEA. For the CDR3, the DNA is TGCAGCGTTAGCAGGGCAGATACGCAGTATTTT. Translated: CSVSRADTQYF.

This clone was seen only a few times. The chain employs TRBV6-6 and TRBJ1-5, with D hard to call. Germline CDR1 is MNHNY and CDR2 is SVGAGI (reference sequence). V lost 0 bases to trimming and J lost 6 bases, with 12 bases between them. CDR3 size: 15 residues. In DNA, the CDR3 is TGTGCCAGCAGTTACTCGTCCCCCGGGGTTCAGCCCCAGCATTTT. It translates to CASSYSSPGVQPQHF.

The V gene is TRBV7-6, the J gene TRBJ1-2, with 7 nucleotides matching TRBD1. V was clipped by 0 bases and J by 0 bases; unmatched bases: 7. CDR1 and CDR2 (germline): SGHVS, FNYEAQ. The CDR3 sequence is 17 residues long. DNA for the CDR3: TGTGCCAGCAGCTTAGCGAAAGGACAGGAACCTAACTATGGCTACACCTTC. Protein sequence: CASSLAKGQEPNYGYTF.

This clone has more than one count but fewer than ten. Germline is not matched at one junction end, which may reflect a read error. The V and J genes are TRBV6-5 and TRBJ2-7; 7 nucleotides match TRBD2. Germline assignment: CDR1 MNHEY and CDR2 SVGAGI. There are 13 residues in the CDR3. The CDR3 region is CASRPIGTTLGFF. CDR3 coding DNA: TGTGCCAGCAGACCTATCGGGACTACCTTGGGTTTCTTC.